This is a list of T cell receptor beta chains from one sample in a study of blood T cell repertoires in COVID-19. The protocol was immunoSEQ multiplex PCR, while the TCRdb copy is restricted to in-frame clones and leaves out a portion. The top ten clones hold about 12% of a sample with tens of thousands of clones, 90% of them seen once. The sample consisted of peripheral blood. The receptors shown here come from a man aged 65 to 79 with acute or convalescent COVID-19. Both conserved end residues are part of each CDR3. The D gene is left open where the match is weak. Size values are once, few and many counts, or a class for expanded clones, and some rows have none.

d_gene	v_gene	abundance	j_gene	CDR3nt	CDR3aa
NA	TRBV7-2	NA	TRBJ1-5	TGTGCCAGCAGCTTACGTGGGCAGAACAATCAGCCCCAGCATTTT	CASSLRGQNNQPQHF
NA	TRBV21-1	few	TRBJ2-7	TGTGCCAGCAGCAACAGGGGAGAGCACTACGAGCAGTACTTC	CASSNRGEHYEQYF
TRBD2	TRBV28	NA	TRBJ2-7	TGTGCCAGCAGTCGGGGGGGCTTCTCCGAGCAGTACTTC	CASSRGGFSEQYF
NA	TRBV18	NA	TRBJ1-1	TGTGCCAGCTCACCCCAACGGGGGGCCGGGTACACTGAAGCTTTCTTT	CASSPQRGAGYTEAFF
NA	TRBV6-5	NA	TRBJ1-1	TGTGCCAGCAGTTACTCGACCAGGGTGAACACTGAAGCTTTCTTT	CASSYSTRVNTEAFF
TRBD2	TRBV5-1	once	TRBJ2-7	TGCGCCAGCAGTTCGGGACTAGCGATTGGGTCCTACGAGCAGTACTTC	CASSSGLAIGSYEQYF
NA	TRBV13	NA	TRBJ1-5	TGTGCCAGCAGCCGCGCACTCGGTTATAGCAATCAGCCCCAGCATTTT	CASSRALGYSNQPQHF
TRBD2	TRBV3-1/TRBV3-2	NA	TRBJ2-2	TGTGCCAGCAGCCAAGATAAGGGACTAGCGACCGGGGAGCTGTTTTTT	CASSQDKGLATGELFF
NA	TRBV5-1	NA	TRBJ2-7	TGCGCCAGCTACCAACAGGGTCAACCCTACGAGCAGTACTTC	CASYQQGQPYEQYF
NA	TRBV2	once	TRBJ1-1	TGTGCCAGCAGTGTAGGAGTGATCCGAGCTTTCTTT	CASSVGVIRAFF
TRBD1	TRBV5-1	NA	TRBJ1-3	TGCGCCAGCAGCTTGGTGGGACAGGGGATGGGAAACACCATATATTTT	CASSLVGQGMGNTIYF
NA	TRBV6-2/TRBV6-3	NA	TRBJ1-1	TGTGCCAGCAGTACTCGGACCGCCGGGAGGACTGAAGCTTTCTTT	CASSTRTAGRTEAFF
NA	TRBV18	NA	TRBJ2-4	TGTGCCAGCTCAGACAGTTCGAAGAGCAAAAACATTCAGTACTTC	CASSDSSKSKNIQYF
TRBD1	TRBV6-5	NA	TRBJ1-1	TGTGCCAGCAGCCGCCGGGACAGACACACTGAAGCTTTCTTT	CASSRRDRHTEAFF
NA	TRBV7-3	NA	TRBJ2-7	TGTGCCAGCAGCCCGGGACTTAACTCCTACGAGCAGTACTTC	CASSPGLNSYEQYF
TRBD1	TRBV18	NA	TRBJ2-7	TGTGCCAGCTCTCTGGACAGGGCGAGGGAGCAGTACTTC	CASSLDRAREQYF
NA	TRBV5-1	NA	TRBJ2-1	TGCGCCAGCAGCTTGAGAGATGAAGCATATTCCTACAATGAGCAGTTCTTC	CASSLRDEAYSYNEQFF
TRBD1	TRBV27	NA	TRBJ2-5	TGTGCCAGCAGTTTGGGACAGCCAGGGGAGACCCAGTACTTC	CASSLGQPGETQYF
NA	TRBV11-1	NA	TRBJ1-5	TGTGCCAGCAGCAGTTGGGAGGGGCAGCCCCAGCATTTT	CASSSWEGQPQHF
TRBD1	TRBV3-1/TRBV3-2	NA	TRBJ1-6	TGTGCCAGCAGCCCGGGACAGGGAGATTCACCCCTCCACTTT	CASSPGQGDSPLHF
NA	TRBV5-5	NA	TRBJ2-5	TGTGCCAGCAGCTTTCTAGGGACTCTAGAAGAGACCCAGTACTTC	CASSFLGTLEETQYF
NA	TRBV7-9	NA	TRBJ2-1	TGTGCCAGCAGCTTAGGGCTGGACAATGAGCAGTTCTTC	CASSLGLDNEQFF
NA	TRBV6-5	once	TRBJ1-2	TGTGCCAGCAGTCGAACCTTCCAGGGGAACTATGGCTACACCTTC	CASSRTFQGNYGYTF
NA	TRBV20-1	NA	TRBJ1-1	TGCAGTGCTAGGCAATTAGCTGAAGCTTTCTTT	CSARQLAEAFF
TRBD1	TRBV7-8	NA	TRBJ2-1	TGTGCCAGCAGCTTAGATTGGGACAGTCAGAAGTCGTACAATGAGCAGTTCTTC	CASSLDWDSQKSYNEQFF
TRBD1	TRBV28	NA	TRBJ1-1	TGTGCCAGCAGTCAGGGGGCAAACCACGGGGCTTTCTTT	CASSQGANHGAFF
NA	TRBV2	NA	TRBJ2-6	TGTGCCAGCAGTGAAGAACGTGAGGGCAACGTCCTGACTTTC	CASSEEREGNVLTF
TRBD1	TRBV18	NA	TRBJ1-1	TGTGCCAGCTCACACTCGATTACGACAGGGAAGTCAGAAGAAGCTTTCTTT	CASSHSITTGKSEEAFF
NA	TRBV27	NA	TRBJ1-5	TGTGCCAGGACAAACCTCGACAGGAGCAATCAGCCCCAGCATTTT	CARTNLDRSNQPQHF
NA	TRBV18	NA	TRBJ2-4	TGTGCCAGCTCACCTCAAGGCCAGGCCACAAACATTCAGTACTTC	CASSPQGQATNIQYF
NA	TRBV7-3	NA	TRBJ2-3	TGTGCCAGCAGACGGAGCGGAGCTAGCACAGATACGCAGTATTTT	CASRRSGASTDTQYF
TRBD1	TRBV7-3	NA	TRBJ1-1	TGTGCCAGCAGCTTAGGACAGGGGGCTGGTGAAGCTTTCTTT	CASSLGQGAGEAFF
NA	TRBV6-6	once	TRBJ1-3	TGTGCCAGCAGTTCCCACTACTCTGGAAACACCATATATTTT	CASSSHYSGNTIYF
TRBD2	TRBV5-5	NA	TRBJ2-5	TGTGCCAGCGGACGACTAGCGGGAGTATCAGAGACCCAGTACTTC	CASGRLAGVSETQYF
TRBD1	TRBV5-1	NA	TRBJ1-1	TGCGCCAGCACCCCCCGGACAGGGGTGAACACTGAAGCTTTCTTT	CASTPRTGVNTEAFF
TRBD1	TRBV28	NA	TRBJ1-2	TGTGCCAGCAGTTCGGGACAGGGGGTCGGTGGCTACACCTTC	CASSSGQGVGGYTF